The 28 T cell receptor beta chains listed next were all sequenced from one sample in a study of CD8 T cells in ankylosing spondylitis. Study-wide findings and caveats: In ankylosing spondylitis blood, a motif of 7 to 9 highly homologous TCR beta variants appeared characteristic.

No antigens are known for them. A single record per CDR3 protein comes from TCRdb applying MiXCR to the 5' RACE reads. The data hold 700,000 to 850,000 distinct CDR3 sequences, with 12% observed a single time. The sequenced material came from blood, either unsorted or a sorted T cell fraction (not recorded which). These receptors were obtained from a male donor with ankylosing spondylitis.

The sample holds many counts of this clonotype. This sequence joins TRBV29-1 and TRBJ2-1, with TRBD1 matching 7 bases. Germline values: CDR1 SQVTM, CDR2 ANQGSEA. With 7 bases clipped from V and 6 bases from J, the junction kept 15 bases outside the gene matches. This CDR3 spans 15 amino acids. The CDR3 bases are TGCAGCGCCCCGACTGGACAGGCTTCTTTCAATGAGCAGTTCTTC. Translated: CSAPTGQASFNEQFF.

This clonotype was seen more than once but under ten times. This chain connects TRBV7-8 to TRBJ1-1; D gene ambiguous. The CDR3 is 15 residues long. Germline-derived CDR1 and CDR2 are SGHVS and FQNEAQ. Deletions cut 7 bases from V and 4 bases from J, with 19 bases between. The CDR3 nucleotides read TGTGCCAGCACCCCTCGGCGGGTTCGGGGCACTGAAGCTTTCTTT. This sequence encodes CASTPRRVRGTEAFF.

The V and J genes are TRBV29-1 and TRBJ1-2; D unresolved. The germline V gene has CDR1 SQVTM and CDR2 ANQGSEA. Between the trimmed V and J ends, which lost 0 bases and 4 bases, there was a span of 15 bases. The CDR3 has 15 amino acids. CDR3 bases: TGCAGCGTTGAAGATCGAAGGCAGCCAAGCTATGGCTACACCTTC. It is translated as CSVEDRRQPSYGYTF.

This clonotype showed up many times. The chain joins TRBV11-2 to TRBJ1-2, with TRBD1 matching over 7 bases. Germline V lookup: CDR1 SGHAT, CDR2 FQNNGV. This CDR3 comprises 13 residues. Trimming took 5 bases from V and 4 from J; bases not matched to a gene: 4. The CDR3 reads CASSPDRLYGYTF. In nucleotides, the CDR3 is TGTGCCAGCAGCCCGGACAGGCTCTATGGCTACACCTTC. Using reference TRBV11-2 and TRBJ1-2 for the parts outside the CDR3, the full variable domain is EAGVAQSPRYKIIEKRQSVAFWCNPISGHATLYWYQQILGQGPKLLIQFQNNGVVDDSQLPKDRFSAERLKGVDSTLKIQPAKLEDSAVYLCASSPDRLYGYTFGSGTRLTVV.

This chain joins TRBV29-1 and TRBJ2-1; 7 bases are shared with TRBD1. The CDR3 extends over 13 amino acids. The V and J ends lost 7 bases and 7 bases, in that order; junction bases with no gene match: 10. Germline CDR1 is SQVTM and CDR2 is ANQGSEA. CDR3 residues: CSAGQRLANEQFF. The CDR3, as DNA: TGCAGCGCGGGACAGCGTTTAGCGAATGAGCAGTTCTTC.

The chain joins TRBV20-1 to TRBJ2-1; maybe TRBD2 (6 bases). CDR3 length: 13 amino acids. Per the germline V gene, CDR1 is DFQATT and CDR2 is SNEGSKA (reference sequence). Deletions cut 6 bases from V and 13 bases from J, with 22 bases between. The CDR3 spells CSARQSPGGEQFF. The CDR3 DNA reads TGCAGTGCGAGACAGTCTCCGGGCGGGGAACAGTTCTTC.

This clonotype has only a few counts. V usage is TRBV29-1 and J usage is TRBJ1-1, with D uncertain. The germline gives CDR1 SQVTM, CDR2 ANQGSEA. The CDR3 is 11 residues long. Trimming shortened V by 4 bases and J by 5 bases, and 8 bases separated the two germline ends. The CDR3 nucleotides read TGCAGCGTTGCAAGGTGGACTGAAGCTTTCTTT. Translation gives CSVARWTEAFF.

This clonotype appeared a few times. This chain connects TRBV28 to TRBJ1-1; D remains unclear. V lost 4 bases to trimming and J lost 1 base, with 10 bases between them. CDR1 and CDR2 from the germline V gene are MDHEN and SYDVKM. This CDR3 comprises 14 residues. CDR3 sequence reads: CASSSNQKNTEAFF. As DNA, the CDR3 is TGTGCCAGCAGTTCAAACCAAAAGAACACTGAAGCTTTCTTT.

This clonotype turned up a few times. The CDR3 DNA is TGCAGTGCGGCTCTCGGGCAGTATTTT. Its translation is CSAALGQYF. This chain uses TRBV20-1 with TRBJ2-3; D unclear. Looked up from germline, CDR1 is DFQATT and CDR2 is SNEGSKA (reference sequence). V was cut by 6 bases and J by 11 bases, with 9 bases left in between. The CDR3 is 9 amino acids.

This rearrangement joins TRBV10-3 to TRBJ2-7, with TRBD1 matching over 12 bases. Germline CDR1 and CDR2: ENHRY and SYGVKD. Trimming took 2 bases from V and 4 from J; bases not matched to a gene: 6. The CDR3 loop spans 16 amino acids. CDR3 DNA: TGTGCCATCAGTGAGCCCGGGACAGGGGGCAGTTACGAGCAGTACTTC. Protein: CAISEPGTGGSYEQYF.

The chain combines TRBV2 with TRBJ2-1; D tentatively reads TRBD1 or TRBD2 (6 bases each). The V end was cut by 7 bases, the J end by 5 bases, with 15 bases between. This CDR3 contains 14 residues. The germline V gene has CDR1 SNHLY and CDR2 FYNNEI. CDR3 protein: CASKEGGYHNEQFF. In nucleotides, the CDR3 is TGTGCCAGCAAAGAGGGGGGCTACCACAATGAGCAGTTCTTC.

The J gene is TRBJ2-3, the V gene TRBV7-2, with D tentatively TRBD1 or TRBD2 (6 bases each). Trimming removed 5 bases from V and 8 bases from J, with 20 bases in between. Germline CDR1 SGHTA, CDR2 FQGNSA. This CDR3 contains 15 residues. For the CDR3, the DNA is TGTGCCAGCAGCCCGGAAGGTCCGGGGGCGCTTACGCAGTATTTT. Its translation is CASSPEGPGALTQYF. The complete variable domain, with remaining parts taken from reference TRBV7-2 and TRBJ2-3, reads GAGVSQSPSNKVTEKGKDVELRCDPISGHTALYWYRQSLGQGLEFLIYFQGNSAPDKSGLPSDRFSAERTGGSVSTLTIQRTQQEDSAVYLCASSPEGPGALTQYFGPGTRLTVL.

CDR3 residues: CASSLSQGARGYTF. DNA of the CDR3: TGTGCCAGCAGCTTATCCCAGGGGGCGCGTGGCTACACCTTC. The rearrangement uses TRBV7-2 and TRBJ1-2; TRBD1 matches 8 bases. Germline CDR1 and CDR2: SGHTA and FQGNSA. The CDR3 is 14 amino acids. The junction had 6 bases not matched to a gene; V was cut back by 2 bases and J by 7 bases.

The chain uses TRBV11-2 and TRBJ2-7; D is unclear. The CDR3 has 14 amino acids. Per germline, CDR1 SGHAT and CDR2 FQNNGV. V lost 1 base to trimming and J lost 2 bases, with 9 bases between them. The CDR3 nucleotides are TGTGCCAGCAGCTTAGTGTGGCGCCCCTACGAGCAGTACTTC. Amino acid sequence: CASSLVWRPYEQYF.

There are many counts of this clonotype. The chain recombines TRBV20-1 with TRBJ2-3; D is possibly TRBD1 or TRBD2 (6 bases each). CDR1 and CDR2 (germline): DFQATT, SNEGSKA (reference sequence). With 6 bases removed from V and 6 bases from J, the gap between germline ends came to 16 bases. This CDR3 spans 13 amino acids. The CDR3 sequence: CSAHQRRGDTQYF. DNA of the CDR3: TGCAGTGCCCATCAGCGGAGGGGGGATACGCAGTATTTT.

This chain links TRBV20-1 with TRBJ2-7; D gene ambiguous. The V and J ends lost 0 bases and 2 bases respectively, with 14 bases between them. The CDR3 loop spans 15 amino acids. Germline CDR1 is DFQATT and CDR2 is SNEGSKA (reference sequence). CDR3 residues: CSARDWSDPTYEQYF. The CDR3 nucleotides are TGCAGTGCTAGAGATTGGAGCGATCCAACCTACGAGCAGTACTTC.

As regards this clonotype: This could be a read error, since a much larger clone is one nucleotide away. CDR3 loop: CASSFDSTSNEKLFF. Written as DNA, the CDR3 is TGTGCCAGCAGTTTCGACAGTACATCTAATGAAAAACTGTTTTTT. This chain joins TRBV27 and TRBJ1-4, with D perhaps matching TRBD1 (5 bases). Germline V gene lookup returns CDR1 MNHEY and CDR2 SMNVEV (reference sequence). V lost 3 bases, J lost 3 bases, and 11 bases lay in between. This CDR3 has 15 residues.

V and J are TRBV7-8 and TRBJ2-1; no reliable D call. V lost 4 bases and J lost 5, with 9 bases in between. The germline V gene has CDR1 SGHVS and CDR2 FQNEAQ. The CDR3 has 13 amino acids. CDR3 sequence reads: CASSWSPHNEQFF. CDR3 in DNA: TGTGCCAGCAGCTGGAGTCCACACAATGAGCAGTTCTTC.

This chain joins TRBV6-2 or TRBV6-3 and TRBJ2-3, with 9 nucleotides matching TRBD2. V shed 4 bases and J 5 bases; nucleotides not matched to a gene: 10. This CDR3 region has 16 residues. The germline V gene encodes CDR1 MNHEY and CDR2 SVGEGT. CDR3: CASSSPRGGRGDTQYF. The CDR3 DNA is TGTGCCAGCAGTTCTCCGCGGGGGGGCCGTGGAGATACGCAGTATTTT.

There are a few counts of this clonotype. J is TRBJ2-4 and V is TRBV3-1; D remains unclear. The V end was cut by 1 base, the J end by 0 bases, with 10 bases between. The CDR3 totals 16 residues. The germline CDR1 and CDR2 sequences are LGHDT and YNNKEL (reference sequence). CDR3 region: CASSQGFNLAKNIQYF. CDR3 DNA sequence: TGTGCCAGCAGCCAAGGTTTTAACCTAGCCAAAAACATTCAGTACTTC.

This clonotype occurred a few times. V gene TRBV6-5 combines with J gene TRBJ2-5; D unresolved. This CDR3 comprises 14 residues. The germline CDR1 and CDR2 sequences are MNHEY and SVGAGI. Deletions cut 0 bases from V and 5 bases from J, with 10 bases between. The chain's CDR3 is CASSYSVGVETQYF. CDR3 nucleotides: TGTGCCAGCAGTTACTCGGTTGGGGTTGAGACCCAGTACTTC.

The rearrangement links TRBV5-1 to TRBJ2-2; a weak D match, TRBD1 (6 bases). V shed 0 bases and J shed 2 bases, with 8 bases lying between them. The CDR3 contains 15 residues. From germline, CDR1 is SGHRS and CDR2 YFSETQ. The CDR3 region has the DNA TGCGCCAGCAGCTTGGTGGGACAAAACACCGGGGAGCTGTTTTTT. It codes for CASSLVGQNTGELFF.

This clonotype has a handful of counts. The genes are TRBV6-1 and TRBJ2-1, with 7 bases lining up with TRBD2. Looked up from germline, CDR1 is MNHNS and CDR2 is SASEGT. V gave up 7 bases and J gave up 0 bases; unmatched junction bases: 9. The CDR3 is made up of 16 amino acids. DNA for the CDR3: TGTGCCAGCACCGGGGGGAGGGTTAGCTCCTACAATGAGCAGTTCTTC. Translated: CASTGGRVSSYNEQFF.

This chain uses TRBV20-1 with TRBJ2-4; D is undetermined. This CDR3 comprises 10 residues. Germline V gene sequence: CDR1 DFQATT, CDR2 SNEGSKA (reference sequence). Trimming stripped 4 bases from V and 8 bases from J, with 6 bases between. The CDR3 is CSATYDIQYF. The CDR3 coding sequence is TGCAGTGCTACCTATGACATTCAGTACTTC.

This clonotype has a handful of counts. This chain uses TRBV7-9 with TRBJ2-5, with D unresolved. CDR1 and CDR2 (germline): SEHNR, FQNEAQ (reference sequence). The V and J ends lost 2 bases and 0 bases respectively, with 10 bases between them. This CDR3 has 15 amino acids. Here the CDR3 reads CASSLFGEYQETQYF. The CDR3 region has the DNA TGTGCCAGCAGCTTATTCGGAGAGTACCAAGAGACCCAGTACTTC.

This chain uses TRBV6-2 or TRBV6-3 with TRBJ1-5; D is ambiguous. V was pared by 4 bases and J by 4 bases, with 8 bases between. Germline V gene sequence: CDR1 MNHEY, CDR2 SVGEGT. This CDR3 contains 13 residues. The CDR3 spells CASSLMANQPQHF. The CDR3 bases are TGTGCCAGCAGTTTAATGGCTAATCAGCCCCAGCATTTT.

The genes are TRBV6-2 or TRBV6-3 and TRBJ2-7, with 7 bases aligning to TRBD2. In germline, CDR1 is MNHEY, CDR2 SVGEGT. The J segment lost 2 bases and the V segment lost 6 bases, leaving 4 bases of the junction unmatched. There are 13 residues in the CDR3. The CDR3 region is CASRRGTTYEQYF. The CDR3, as DNA: TGTGCCAGCAGACGCGGGACTACCTACGAGCAGTACTTC.

This clonotype showed up just a few times. This chain links TRBV28 with TRBJ2-5; D possibly corresponds to TRBD2 (6 bases). The germline gives CDR1 MDHEN, CDR2 SYDVKM. The CDR3 has 15 residues. V was pared by 8 bases and J by 4 bases, with 20 bases between. The CDR3 nucleotides read TGTGCCAGCGCGTCGGGGGAGGCCTTCGGAGAGACCCAGTACTTC. Translated, it gives CASASGEAFGETQYF.